Listed below are T cell receptor beta chains from one sample, sequenced in a study of blood T cell repertoires in COVID-19. The assay was immunoSEQ multiplex PCR, and TCRdb's table has in-frame clones only and misses some. The table includes around 46,000 clones, roughly nine tenths detected once. Sample: PBMCs or T cells enriched from blood (not recorded which). These receptors were obtained from a woman between 45 and 65 years old who had recovered from COVID-19. Both conserved end residues are part of each CDR3. D genes are given only for firm matches. The size field is filled for only some rows; it gives once, few, many or a size class.

clone_size,v_call,j_call,d_call,cdr3_aa,cdr3_nt
.,TRBV7-9,TRBJ1-5,.,CASSLGGASNQPQHF,TGTGCCAGCAGCCTGGGTGGGGCTAGCAATCAGCCCCAGCATTTT
.,TRBV7-2,TRBJ1-1,.,CASSFTTGRAPKLATEAFF,TGTGCCAGCAGCTTCACTACAGGGAGGGCCCCTAAATTGGCCACTGAAGCTTTCTTT
.,TRBV28,TRBJ1-2,.,CASSLVVRGTGGYTF,TGTGCCAGCAGTTTAGTCGTCAGGGGTACCGGCGGCTACACCTTC
.,TRBV19,TRBJ1-6,TRBD1,CASSTQTGGSPLHF,TGTGCCAGTAGTACTCAGACAGGGGGTTCACCCCTCCACTTT
.,TRBV18,TRBJ1-3,TRBD1,CASSKNTGVGNTIYF,TGTGCCAGCTCGAAAAATACAGGGGTTGGAAACACCATATATTTT
.,TRBV18,TRBJ2-2,.,CASFTPLARSTGELFF,TGTGCCAGCTTCACCCCCTTAGCAAGGAGCACCGGGGAGCTGTTTTTT
.,TRBV28,TRBJ1-4,.,CASSKDRPHNEKLFF,TGTGCCAGCAGTAAGGACAGACCCCATAATGAAAAACTGTTTTTT
.,TRBV6-2/TRBV6-3,TRBJ2-7,.,CASSQPPYDEQYF,TGTGCCAGCAGCCAACCCCCCTATGACGAGCAGTACTTC
.,TRBV7-2,TRBJ1-2,TRBD1,CASSYLPGGGMRGYTF,TGTGCCAGCAGCTATCTGCCAGGGGGAGGAATGCGAGGCTACACCTTC
few,TRBV6-2/TRBV6-3,TRBJ2-3,.,CASSYAGDTDTQYF,TGTGCCAGCAGTTACGCCGGGGACACAGATACGCAGTATTTT
.,TRBV9,TRBJ2-5,TRBD2,CASSVGVAGGGETQYF,TGTGCCAGCAGCGTAGGCGTAGCGGGGGGAGGGGAGACCCAGTACTTC
.,TRBV10-2,TRBJ2-7,.,CATSGLGGSYEQYF,TGCGCCACCTCGGGGTTGGGGGGTAGCTACGAGCAGTACTTC
.,TRBV4-2,TRBJ1-1,TRBD1,CASSQDGTGFYTEAFF,TGTGCCAGCAGCCAAGACGGGACAGGGTTCTACACTGAAGCTTTCTTT
few,TRBV2,TRBJ1-6,.,CASSEGRVSPLHF,TGTGCCAGCAGTGAAGGGCGGGTTTCACCCCTCCACTTT
.,TRBV2,TRBJ2-3,.,CASSGNRVGDTQYF,TGTGCCAGCAGTGGGAACAGGGTGGGAGATACGCAGTATTTT
once,TRBV7-9,TRBJ2-2,.,CASSPGKTSGELFF,TGTGCCAGCAGCCCCGGGAAAACTAGCGGGGAGCTGTTTTTT
.,TRBV9,TRBJ1-6,.,CASSVGGASPLHF,TGTGCCAGCAGCGTCGGGGGAGCTTCACCCCTCCACTTT
.,TRBV19,TRBJ2-1,TRBD2,CASTLDSGNSYNEQFF,TGTGCCAGTACCCTCGATAGCGGGAACTCCTACAATGAGCAGTTCTTC
.,TRBV3-1/TRBV3-2,TRBJ2-3,TRBD2,CASSQESGIFDTQYF,TGTGCCAGCAGCCAAGAGAGCGGGATTTTCGATACGCAGTATTTT
.,TRBV7-3,TRBJ1-2,.,CASSLGAGPYGYTF,TGTGCCAGCAGCTTAGGGGCGGGACCCTATGGCTACACCTTC